This TCR beta chain was captured in a study of OX40 agonist ivuxolimab in advanced cancers. Generated by immunoSEQ multiplex PCR, the TCRdb table keeps only in-frame clones and is missing some. Among over 55,000 clones listed, more than 70% were seen once. The CDR3 has 17 residues. CDR1 and CDR2 (germline): SGHRS, YFSETQ. Trimming stripped 2 bases from V and 0 bases from J, with 12 bases between. Sequences were derived from CD4+ or CD8+ T cells sorted from blood, sampled in a trial of the OX40 agonist ivuxolimab. The chain is built from TRBV5-1 and TRBJ2-6, with a tentative D call TRBD1 (6 bases). This sequence originates from an adult with an advanced solid tumor such as melanoma, head and neck, liver or kidney cancer. Here the CDR3 reads CASSFGPQGSGANVLTF. CDR3 DNA sequence: TGCGCCAGCAGCTTCGGACCACAGGGCTCTGGGGCCAACGTCCTGACTTTC.